This T cell receptor (beta chain) was captured in a study of Ad26.COV2.S vaccination and SARS-CoV-2 variants. V shed 3 bases and J 2 bases; nucleotides not matched to a gene: 14. The length of the CDR3 is 17 residues. CDR1 is SQVTM, CDR2 ANQGSEA, per germline. Generated by immunoSEQ multiplex PCR, the TCRdb table keeps only in-frame clones and is missing some. This table has 400,000 to 450,000 clones, around 91% appearing once. Described treatment: 15 to 20 received Ad26.COV2.S at low or high dose, single or two shots; several received placebo; per-sample allocation not given. The investigators took samples on day 63 after the first vaccine or placebo injection. The vaccine delivered Wuhan-strain SARS-CoV-2 spike through an Ad26 vector.

The sequence was obtained from a person aged 18 to 65 who received the Ad26.COV2.S COVID-19 vaccine or a placebo. This sequence joins TRBV29-1 and TRBJ1-2; 8 bases match TRBD1. The specimen comprised peripheral blood, sampled in a trial of Ad26.COV2.S vaccine versus placebo. The CDR3 protein is CSVDTRHARTGNYGYTF. DNA for the CDR3: TGCAGCGTTGATACCCGTCATGCCCGGACAGGGAACTATGGCTACACCTTC.